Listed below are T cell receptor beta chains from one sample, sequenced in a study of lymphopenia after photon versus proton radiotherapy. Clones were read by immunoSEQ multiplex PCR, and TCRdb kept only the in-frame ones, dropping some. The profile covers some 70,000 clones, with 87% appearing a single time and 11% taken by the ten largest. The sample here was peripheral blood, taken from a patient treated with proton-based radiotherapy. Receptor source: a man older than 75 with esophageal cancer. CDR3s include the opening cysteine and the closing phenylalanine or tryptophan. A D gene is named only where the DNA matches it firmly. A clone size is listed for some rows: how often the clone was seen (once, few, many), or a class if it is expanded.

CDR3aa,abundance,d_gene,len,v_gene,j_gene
CASSAPRLGGYEQYF,NA,NA,15,TRBV27,TRBJ2-7
CASRRDSGSYEQYF,NA,NA,14,TRBV19,TRBJ2-7
CASSFDGREKLFF,NA,NA,13,TRBV7-2,TRBJ1-4
CASSDPGGGNIQYF,NA,TRBD2,14,TRBV6-5,TRBJ2-4
CASIETSGGRYEQYF,NA,TRBD2,15,TRBV2,TRBJ2-7
CASSTILRADTQYF,NA,NA,14,TRBV4-3,TRBJ2-3
CASSGEGSGTEAFF,few,NA,14,TRBV2,TRBJ1-1
CAWADRGNEKLFF,NA,TRBD1,13,TRBV30,TRBJ1-4
CASSEAFGSDSGGPDTQYF,NA,TRBD2,19,TRBV2,TRBJ2-3
CASSATGAWDSPLHF,NA,TRBD1,15,TRBV5-1,TRBJ1-6
CASSVGPSHHTQYF,NA,NA,14,TRBV9,TRBJ2-3
CASSTSVTSTDTQYF,NA,TRBD2,15,TRBV6-6,TRBJ2-3
CAWSVRHGVTDTQYF,few,NA,15,TRBV30,TRBJ2-3
CAISPSQGKGYNEQFF,NA,NA,16,TRBV10-3,TRBJ2-1